Below, 19 T cell receptor beta chains from the same sample are listed, as sequenced in a study of neurological immune-mediated disorders (dated by TCRdb to about 2019). The library was made by 5' RACE. The instrument was an Illumina HiSeq 2500. Using fastp trimming at Q25 and MiXCR clonotype assembly, TCRdb reanalyzed the public sequencing data and kept in-frame beta chains. Each CDR3 protein gets just one entry, which takes the most common genes and DNA from the rows behind it. This sample has about 40,000 distinct CDR3 sequences in its table, and 2.5% of those were observed once. The top ten clonotypes cover approximately 2.4% of the sample. The sequencing input was PBMCs. These receptors were taken from a man over 45 with multiple sclerosis.

In this sample, this clonotype turned up many times. The rearrangement links TRBV5-5 to TRBJ1-5; D ambiguous. The V gene's germline CDR1 is SGHKS and CDR2 YYEKEE (reference sequence). This CDR3 contains 16 residues. V lost 2 bases and J lost 2, with 14 bases in between. The CDR3 region is CASSLGSPVGNQPQHF. For the CDR3, the DNA is TGTGCCAGCAGCTTAGGTTCTCCCGTGGGCAATCAGCCCCAGCATTTT.

This clonotype showed up many times. The chain is built from TRBV4-3 and TRBJ1-2; D perhaps matches TRBD1 (6 bases). Trimming stripped 0 bases from V and 4 bases from J, with 9 bases between. The CDR3 spans 14 residues. CDR1 is LGHNA, CDR2 YSLEER, per germline. CDR3 protein: CASSQDRGGYGYTF. CDR3 DNA: TGCGCCAGCAGCCAAGATCGAGGGGGCTATGGCTACACCTTC.

This clonotype was seen ten or more times. The rearrangement links TRBV5-1 to TRBJ2-3; 7 bases fit TRBD1. CDR1 and CDR2 (germline): SGHRS, YFSETQ. The CDR3 consists of 14 residues. Trimming removed 3 bases from V and 3 bases from J; junction bases left unmatched: 4. The CDR3 sequence is CASSSGQETDTQYF. CDR3 coding DNA: TGCGCCAGCAGCTCAGGACAGGAAACAGATACGCAGTATTTT.

The chain uses TRBV5-1 and TRBJ1-1, with 12 bases lining up with TRBD1. CDR1 SGHRS and CDR2 YFSETQ come from the germline V gene. J gave up 4 bases and V 3 bases, and 13 bases lay outside the gene matches. The CDR3 loop spans 18 amino acids. The chain's CDR3 is CASSSPPGTGGRSTEAFF. CDR3 DNA: TGCGCCAGCAGCTCACCGCCCGGGACAGGGGGCAGAAGCACTGAAGCTTTCTTT.

At least ten counts were recorded for this clonotype. V is TRBV5-1 and J is TRBJ2-1, with 10 bases identical to TRBD2. V dropped 4 bases and J dropped 7; count of bases not matched to a gene: 5. Germline values: CDR1 SGHRS, CDR2 YFSETQ. CDR3 length equals 14 residues. The CDR3 DNA reads TGCGCCAGCAGCCCTAGCGGGGGAAAAAATGAGCAGTTCTTC. The encoded protein is CASSPSGGKNEQFF.

This clonotype has at least ten counts. The rearrangement uses TRBV19 and TRBJ1-1; 9 positions agree with TRBD1. The CDR3 is 13 residues long. Per germline, CDR1 LNHDA and CDR2 SQIVND (reference sequence). V shed 7 bases, J shed 5 bases, and the junction held 5 bases outside the gene matches. Here the CDR3 DNA reads TGTGCCAGTACTTACAGGGGGCAAACTGAAGCTTTCTTT. This sequence encodes CASTYRGQTEAFF.

This clonotype was observed at least ten times. This chain connects TRBV6-5 to TRBJ1-2; D is ambiguous. V was cut by 0 bases and J by 2 bases, with 13 bases left in between. The CDR3 sequence is 16 residues long. CDR1 and CDR2 (germline): MNHEY, SVGAGI. The CDR3 is CASSYSTQLANYGYTF. DNA of the CDR3: TGTGCCAGCAGTTACTCGACACAGCTGGCCAACTATGGCTACACCTTC.

Many counts were recorded for this clonotype. The gene calls are TRBV15 and TRBJ2-5, with TRBD2 as a possible D gene (5 bases). V lost 1 base and J 10 bases, leaving 10 bases between the germline ends. The germline gives CDR1 LNHNV, CDR2 YYDKDF (reference sequence). This CDR3 contains 12 residues. The CDR3, as DNA: TGTGCCACCAGCAGAGTTGGGAGAATCCAGTACTTC. It specifies CATSRVGRIQYF.

This clonotype was seen many times. The rearrangement joins TRBV9 to TRBJ2-3, with TRBD2 identical over 13 bases. The CDR3 extends over 16 amino acids. With 4 bases clipped from V and 7 bases from J, the junction kept 9 bases outside the gene matches. CDR1 is SGDLS and CDR2 is YYNGEE in the germline V gene. CDR3 DNA sequence: TGTGCCAGCAGCATACTAGCGGGGGGGCCTGAGAATACGCAGTATTTT. It is translated as CASSILAGGPENTQYF.

This clonotype came up many times. The rearrangement links TRBV20-1 to TRBJ2-5, with TRBD1 identical over 7 bases. The length of the CDR3 is 14 residues. Per germline, CDR1 DFQATT and CDR2 SNEGSKA (reference sequence). V was clipped by 1 base and J by 2 bases; unmatched bases: 4. This CDR3 is CSARVEGAQETQYF. Written as DNA, the CDR3 is TGCAGTGCTAGAGTAGAGGGGGCACAAGAGACCCAGTACTTC.

This clonotype was picked up one time. Here the CDR3 omits its conserved ending phenylalanine or tryptophan, so a read error is the likely source. V is TRBV20-1 and J is TRBJ1-2; D is ambiguous. The length of the CDR3 is 14 residues. Germline CDR1 reads DFQATT; CDR2 reads SNEGSKA (reference sequence). Trimming shortened V by 3 bases and J by 3 bases, and 14 bases separated the two germline ends. Here the CDR3 reads CSARRTAEDYGYTN. The CDR3 DNA follows: TGCAGTGCTAGGCGGACCGCGGAAGACTATGGCTACACCAAC.

This clonotype was counted a few times. Compared with germline, one end of the junction differs, possibly owing to a read error. The chain's CDR3 is CASSYSPGAPLNF. In DNA form, the CDR3 reads TGTGCCAGCAGTTACTCCCCGGGTGCACCCCTCAACTTT. The chain joins TRBV6-5 to TRBJ1-6; the D is unclear. Per germline, CDR1 MNHEY and CDR2 SVGAGI. The CDR3 is 13 amino acids.

This clonotype is a singleton in its sample. This chain connects TRBV19 to TRBJ1-1; 7 nucleotides line up with TRBD1. Germline CDR1 reads LNHDA; CDR2 reads SQIVND (reference sequence). The CDR3 runs 13 residues. V trimming: 7 bases; J trimming: 3 bases; junction bases outside the gene matches: 5. In nucleotides, the CDR3 is TGTGCCAGTAACCGGGACAGCTACACTGAAGCTTTCTTT. It translates to CASNRDSYTEAFF.

This clonotype was found many times. The V and J genes are TRBV10-1 and TRBJ2-7, with 11 bases that match TRBD2. V dropped 5 bases and J dropped 6; count of bases not matched to a gene: 12. The CDR3 is made up of 16 amino acids. CDR1 is WNHNN and CDR2 is SYGVQD in the germline V gene (reference sequence). The CDR3 reads CASSPASGGPKIEQYF. CDR3 nucleotides: TGCGCCAGCAGTCCCGCTAGCGGGGGGCCAAAAATCGAGCAGTACTTC.

In its sample, this clonotype was seen many times. The chain recombines TRBV10-2 with TRBJ2-7, with D possibly matching TRBD1 (6 bases). Deletions cut 5 bases from V and 0 bases from J, with 8 bases between. Germline V gene lookup returns CDR1 WSHSY and CDR2 SAAADI. This CDR3 comprises 13 residues. CDR3 sequence (DNA): TGCGCCAGCAGTTCACAGGGCTCCTACGAGCAGTACTTC. Amino acid sequence: CASSSQGSYEQYF.

This clonotype turned up a few times. Germline and junction disagree at one end, which may indicate a read error. This chain uses TRBV20-1 with TRBJ1-5; D gene ambiguous. The CDR3 contains 15 residues. Germline V gives CDR1 DFQATT, CDR2 SNEGSKA (reference sequence). In DNA form, the CDR3 reads TGCAGTGCCCTATCGGGGAGGAGAAGCAATCAGCCCCAGAATTTT. It codes for CSALSGRRSNQPQNF.

This clonotype was recorded at least ten times. The J gene is TRBJ2-2, the V gene TRBV28; 7 bases map to TRBD1. Germline V gene lookup returns CDR1 MDHEN and CDR2 SYDVKM. CDR3 length: 16 amino acids. The J segment lost 1 base and the V segment lost 3 bases, leaving 5 bases of the junction unmatched. CDR3 sequence reads: CASSFPTGLNTGELFF. The CDR3 DNA is TGTGCCAGCAGTTTCCCGACAGGGCTGAACACCGGGGAGCTGTTTTTT.

The chain carries TRBV4-3 and TRBJ1-1, with 8 bases fitting TRBD1. V gave up 0 bases and J gave up 4 bases; unmatched junction bases: 19. The CDR3 extends over 20 amino acids. CDR1 and CDR2 (germline): LGHNA, YSLEER. In nucleotides, the CDR3 is TGCGCCAGCAGCCAAGATGAGCTAGGGACAGGCCGCGCAGGCGCCACTGAAGCTTTCTTT. The encoded protein is CASSQDELGTGRAGATEAFF.

This clonotype was detected many times. This rearrangement joins TRBV3-1 to TRBJ1-2; possibly TRBD1 for D (5 bases). The CDR3 extends over 14 amino acids. The V gene lost 1 base and the J gene lost 2 bases, with 8 bases spanning the gap. Germline loops: CDR1 LGHDT, CDR2 YNNKEL (reference sequence). This CDR3 reads CASSQGGFNYGYTF. CDR3 nucleotides: TGTGCCAGCAGCCAAGGGGGCTTCAACTATGGCTACACCTTC.